This T cell receptor beta chain was profiled in a study of T cell changes during pregnancy in multiple sclerosis. The repertoire was sequenced with immunoSEQ multiplex PCR; TCRdb's copy has only in-frame clones and lacks some. This table holds about 100,000 clones, 90% to 95% found once. The clonotype was recovered from a female donor with multiple sclerosis, enrolled in a pregnancy study. Sequencing was performed on peripheral blood, taken before pregnancy.

The CDR3 nucleotides read TGTGCCAGCAGTTTCAATCAGATGGACACTGAAGCTTTCTTT. Translating it yields CASSFNQMDTEAFF. V gene TRBV27 combines with J gene TRBJ1-1; D unresolved. In germline, CDR1 is MNHEY, CDR2 SMNVEV (reference sequence). Trimming pared 3 bases from V and 3 bases from J, leaving 11 bases between. The CDR3 loop spans 14 amino acids.